Each of the 29 T cell receptor beta chains below was sequenced from the same sample in a study of blood T cell repertoires in COVID-19. Using immunoSEQ multiplex PCR, the repertoire was profiled, and TCRdb retains in-frame clones only, with some absent. The sample shows 210,000 or so clones, approximately 80% of them seen only once. Sequences were obtained from PBMCs or T cells enriched from blood (not recorded which). These receptors all come from a man aged 30 to 45 with acute COVID-19.

The chain has TRBV7-3 and TRBJ2-5, with TRBD1 identical over 10 bases. The germline CDR1 and CDR2 sequences are SGHTA and FQGTGA. This CDR3 is built from 15 residues. V dropped 6 bases and J dropped 4; count of bases not matched to a gene: 8. CDR3 DNA sequence: TGTGCCAGCAGTCGAACCGGGACAGGGGCAGAGACCCAGTACTTC. It encodes CASSRTGTGAETQYF.

The chain couples TRBV2 to TRBJ1-2; 10 bases agree with TRBD1. Germline lookup yields CDR1 SNHLY and CDR2 FYNNEI. The CDR3 length is 14 residues. Trimming took 6 bases from V and 7 from J; bases not matched to a gene: 8. CDR3 bases: TGTGCCAGCAGCGGGACAGGGGCGTTTGTTGGCTACACCTTC. Translating it yields CASSGTGAFVGYTF.

The V gene is TRBV11-3, the J gene TRBJ2-3; 7 nucleotides match TRBD2. Germline assignment: CDR1 SGHNT and CDR2 YENEEA. The CDR3 is made up of 14 amino acids. V trimming: 3 bases; J trimming: 7 bases; junction bases outside the gene matches: 7. The CDR3 is CASSLNPGLHTQYF. CDR3 bases: TGTGCCAGCAGCTTGAATCCGGGACTACATACGCAGTATTTT.

This chain connects TRBV7-2 to TRBJ1-2; 7 nucleotides match TRBD1. V shed 1 base and J 4 bases; nucleotides not matched to a gene: 6. The CDR3 has 15 amino acids. CDR1 SGHTA and CDR2 FQGNSA come from the germline V gene. The CDR3 region has the DNA TGTGCCAGCAGCTTAGACAGGGGCTACGGCTATGGCTACACCTTC. Translation gives CASSLDRGYGYGYTF.

A single count supports this clone. The genes are TRBV5-4 and TRBJ2-3, with 11 positions matching TRBD2. The ends lost 3 bases at V and 5 bases at J; junction bases unmatched: 5. CDR3 length equals 15 residues. Germline CDR1 SGHNT, CDR2 YYREEE (reference sequence). CDR3 nucleotide sequence: TGTGCCAGCAGCTCCATAGCGGGGGGGCGAGATACGCAGTATTTT. Encoded protein: CASSSIAGGRDTQYF.

The genes are TRBV2 and TRBJ1-5; TRBD1 might be the D (6 bases). Deletions cut 6 bases from V and 2 bases from J, with 11 bases between. CDR1 SNHLY and CDR2 FYNNEI come from the germline V gene. The CDR3 has 14 residues. The CDR3 region is CASSESGGNQPQHF. The CDR3 bases are TGTGCCAGCAGCGAATCAGGGGGCAATCAGCCCCAGCATTTT.

J is TRBJ1-1 and V is TRBV5-1; no reliable D call. Germline CDR1 reads SGHRS; CDR2 reads YFSETQ. The CDR3 has 15 amino acids. The V end lost 0 bases, the J end lost 3 bases, and 12 bases lay between the germline ends. CDR3 DNA: TGCGCCAGCAGCTTGGTTGGGCTCTCGGACACTGAAGCTTTCTTT. Translation gives CASSLVGLSDTEAFF.

This clone appeared a single time. The chain combines TRBV5-5 with TRBJ2-7, with D possibly matching TRBD2 (6 bases). This CDR3 has 12 amino acids. The germline CDR1 and CDR2 sequences are SGHKS and YYEKEE (reference sequence). Trimming took off 0 bases at V and 6 bases at J, with 7 bases between the two ends. CDR3 sequence (DNA): TGTGCCAGCAGCTTGGGCGGGGTCGAGCAGTACTTC. It translates to CASSLGGVEQYF.

V is TRBV6-6 and J is TRBJ1-3, with 7 bases that match TRBD1. V was clipped by 5 bases and J by 4 bases; unmatched bases: 14. Looked up from germline, CDR1 is MNHNY and CDR2 is SVGAGI (reference sequence). The CDR3 has 17 residues. The CDR3 reads CASSPELQGSKGNTIYF. The DNA for the CDR3 is TGTGCCAGCAGTCCAGAATTACAGGGGAGTAAGGGAAACACCATATATTTT.

V is TRBV11-1 and J is TRBJ1-6; D may be TRBD1 (6 bases). Germline values: CDR1 SGHAT, CDR2 FQDESV (reference sequence). CDR3 length: 13 amino acids. V was clipped by 5 bases and J by 10 bases, with 12 bases between them. The chain's CDR3 is CASSTRGESPLHF. CDR3 coding DNA: TGTGCCAGCAGCACCAGGGGTGAATCACCCCTCCACTTT.

The V and J genes are TRBV18 and TRBJ1-1; TRBD1 is a possible D gene (6 bases). The germline CDR1 and CDR2 sequences are KGHSH and LQKENI. This CDR3 comprises 15 residues. Between the trimmed V and J ends, which lost 1 base and 3 bases, there was a span of 12 bases. For the CDR3, the DNA is TGTGCCAGCTCACCACGGGACAAGATTCACACTGAAGCTTTCTTT. Protein: CASSPRDKIHTEAFF.

V is TRBV28 and J is TRBJ1-5; D ambiguous. Trimming removed 4 bases at V and 11 bases at J, with 24 bases between. Germline CDR1 is MDHEN and CDR2 is SYDVKM. The CDR3 is 16 amino acids. DNA of the CDR3: TGTGCCAGCAGTTCCACCGGGTCCCCTGTTGCAATGGCCCAGCATTTT. The encoded protein is CASSSTGSPVAMAQHF.

This rearrangement joins TRBV4-1 to TRBJ2-3; no definite D call. CDR1 is MGHRA, CDR2 YSYEKL, per germline. The CDR3 contains 14 residues. The germline V and J ends were trimmed by 4 bases and 2 bases, with 10 bases remaining between them. Here the CDR3 DNA reads TGCGCCAGCAGCCCTTTCCTATCCACAGATACGCAGTATTTT. Translation: CASSPFLSTDTQYF.

The chain has TRBV6-5 and TRBJ1-5; a possible D gene is TRBD1 (5 bases). From germline, CDR1 is MNHEY and CDR2 SVGAGI. There are 13 residues in the CDR3. V gave up 2 bases and J gave up 10 bases, with 12 bases separating them. The CDR3 is CASSYTGRSPQHF. Written as DNA, the CDR3 is TGTGCCAGCAGTTACACAGGTAGATCACCCCAGCATTTT.

This sequence joins TRBV2 and TRBJ1-1; D might be TRBD1 (6 bases). CDR3 length: 14 residues. Germline loops: CDR1 SNHLY, CDR2 FYNNEI. The V end was cut by 6 bases, the J end by 3 bases, with 14 bases between. The CDR3 sequence is CASSLGGADTEAFF. CDR3 nucleotides: TGTGCCAGCAGCCTTGGGGGCGCGGACACTGAAGCTTTCTTT.

CDR3 in DNA: TGTGCCAGCAGTGGGACAGGGTCCTACAATGAGCAGTTCTTC. It codes for CASSGTGSYNEQFF. The chain has TRBV2 and TRBJ2-1; TRBD1 aligns across 8 bases. CDR1 is SNHLY, CDR2 FYNNEI, per germline. The CDR3 consists of 14 residues. V lost 4 bases and J lost 1; bases outside the gene matches: 0. Based on the CDR3 plus reference TRBV2 and TRBJ2-1, the full variable domain is EPEVTQTPSHQVTQMGQEVILRCVPISNHLYFYWYRQILGQKVEFLVSFYNNEISEKSEIFDDQFSVERPDGSNFTLKIRSTKLEDSAMYFCASSGTGSYNEQFFGPGTRLTVL.

This clone was picked up a small number of times. This chain joins TRBV28 and TRBJ1-6; D is unclear. V lost 5 bases to trimming and J lost 17 bases, with 16 bases between them. This CDR3 spans 12 amino acids. CDR1 and CDR2 from the germline V gene are MDHEN and SYDVKM. The CDR3 nucleotides read TGTGCCAGCAGTCCTAACAGAGAAGGTTTCCACTTT. Translating gives CASSPNREGFHF.

This clone occurred a few times. The gene calls are TRBV25-1 and TRBJ1-2, with a tentative D call TRBD1 (5 bases). Looked up from germline, CDR1 is MGHDK and CDR2 is SYGVNS. Between the trimmed V and J ends, which lost 8 bases and 5 bases, there was a span of 15 bases. The CDR3 is made up of 13 amino acids. The CDR3 is CASGGVQEYGYTF. The CDR3 coding sequence is TGTGCCAGCGGGGGGGTCCAGGAGTATGGCTACACCTTC.

This chain uses TRBV27 with TRBJ2-7; 14 bases agree with TRBD2. CDR1 and CDR2 (germline): MNHEY, SMNVEV (reference sequence). This CDR3 comprises 18 residues. The trim removed 3 bases at V and 3 bases at J, leaving 10 bases unmatched. As DNA, the CDR3 is TGTGCCAGCAGTTTCCTGACTAGCGGGGGGGCTCCGGTCTACGAGCAGTACTTC. Residues: CASSFLTSGGAPVYEQYF.

This clone was observed a single time. The gene calls are TRBV5-1 and TRBJ2-7; D gene unclear. CDR1 is SGHRS and CDR2 is YFSETQ in the germline V gene. The CDR3 sequence is 14 residues long. Trimming left V 7 bases short and J 4 bases short, with 18 bases between. The CDR3 here is CASLSSVPPYEQYF. CDR3 bases: TGCGCCAGCCTAAGTAGTGTCCCCCCGTACGAGCAGTACTTC.

This rearrangement joins TRBV28 to TRBJ2-7; maybe TRBD2 (6 bases). Germline V CDR1 and CDR2: MDHEN, SYDVKM. The CDR3 extends over 14 amino acids. The V and J ends lost 2 bases and 2 bases respectively, with 10 bases between them. The CDR3, as DNA: TGTGCCAGCAGTTTAAGCGGGCGCCCCTACGAGCAGTACTTC. Its protein is CASSLSGRPYEQYF.

The CDR3 DNA reads TGTGCCAGCAGCTTGTGGACAGGGCACACAGATACGCAGTATTTT. Translated, it gives CASSLWTGHTDTQYF. This chain joins TRBV5-4 and TRBJ2-3; 8 nucleotides match TRBD1. The CDR3 covers 15 residues. The trim removed 1 base at V and 2 bases at J, leaving 3 bases unmatched. Looked up from germline, CDR1 is SGHNT and CDR2 is YYREEE (reference sequence).

This clone was observed a few times. V usage is TRBV6-5 and J usage is TRBJ1-2, with a weak D call TRBD1 (6 bases). Trimming took 4 bases from V and 4 from J, leaving 10 bases between them. The CDR3 spans 13 residues. Germline V gene sequence: CDR1 MNHEY, CDR2 SVGAGI. CDR3 bases: TGTGCCAGCAGTTTTGAACAGGGCTATGGCTACACCTTC. Translating it yields CASSFEQGYGYTF.

This clone was picked up one time. The V call is TRBV19, the J call TRBJ2-7; TRBD2 aligns across 9 bases. Trimming cost V 0 bases and J 3 bases; bases outside gene matches: 3. This CDR3 contains 15 residues. CDR1 is LNHDA, CDR2 SQIVND, per germline (reference sequence). CDR3 in DNA: TGTGCCAGTAGTATAGACGAGACTAGCGGCTACGAGCAGTACTTC. As protein: CASSIDETSGYEQYF.

V and J are TRBV5-1 and TRBJ1-2, with D hard to call. The CDR3 totals 13 residues. V lost 9 bases and J lost 0, with 12 bases in between. Germline V gene sequence: CDR1 SGHRS, CDR2 YFSETQ. The CDR3 here is CATRWGANYGYTF. DNA for the CDR3: TGCGCCACCAGGTGGGGAGCTAACTATGGCTACACCTTC.

The V gene is TRBV11-2, the J gene TRBJ1-1; 9 bases fit TRBD1. The CDR3 contains 14 residues. The germline V gene has CDR1 SGHAT and CDR2 FQNNGV. V lost 4 bases, J lost 5 bases, and 5 bases stayed unmatched. The CDR3 is CASSSGQGGTEAFF. CDR3 bases: TGTGCCAGCAGCTCGGGACAGGGAGGAACTGAAGCTTTCTTT.

This clone was observed a few times. The CDR3 region has the DNA TGTGCCAGCAGCTACCGGTTGGGAGACACTGAAGCTTTCTTT. Residues: CASSYRLGDTEAFF. This sequence joins TRBV11-2 and TRBJ1-1, with D unclear. Trimming left V 4 bases short and J 3 bases short, with 12 bases between. Germline V lookup: CDR1 SGHAT, CDR2 FQNNGV. The CDR3 spans 14 residues.

This chain joins TRBV2 and TRBJ1-6; weak D call: TRBD1 (5 bases). Germline CDR1 SNHLY, CDR2 FYNNEI. The CDR3 covers 13 residues. V was pared by 7 bases and J by 4 bases, with 8 bases between. The CDR3 nucleotides are TGTGCCAGCACGGCAGGGTATAATTCACCCCTCCACTTT. Translation: CASTAGYNSPLHF.

The V call is TRBV15, the J call TRBJ1-2; 7 bases are a match to TRBD1. Germline V gene lookup returns CDR1 LNHNV and CDR2 YYDKDF (reference sequence). The trim removed 1 base at V and 5 bases at J, leaving 4 bases unmatched. The length of the CDR3 is 14 residues. CDR3 in amino acids: CATSRAEGAYGYTF. As DNA, the CDR3 is TGTGCCACCAGCAGAGCCGAGGGGGCATATGGCTACACCTTC.